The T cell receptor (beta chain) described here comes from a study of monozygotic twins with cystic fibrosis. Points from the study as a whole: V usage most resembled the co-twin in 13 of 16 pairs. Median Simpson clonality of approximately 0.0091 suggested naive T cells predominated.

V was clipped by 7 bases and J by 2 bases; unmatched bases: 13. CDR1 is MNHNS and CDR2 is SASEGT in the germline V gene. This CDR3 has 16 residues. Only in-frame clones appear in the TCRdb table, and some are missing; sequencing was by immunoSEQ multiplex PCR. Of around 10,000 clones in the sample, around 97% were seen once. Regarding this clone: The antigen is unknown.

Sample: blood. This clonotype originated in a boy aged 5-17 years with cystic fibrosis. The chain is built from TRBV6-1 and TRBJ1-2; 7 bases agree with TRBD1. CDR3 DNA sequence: TGTGCCAGCATTGACCCCCCATGGACAGGAAACTATGGCTACACCTTC. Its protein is CASIDPPWTGNYGYTF.